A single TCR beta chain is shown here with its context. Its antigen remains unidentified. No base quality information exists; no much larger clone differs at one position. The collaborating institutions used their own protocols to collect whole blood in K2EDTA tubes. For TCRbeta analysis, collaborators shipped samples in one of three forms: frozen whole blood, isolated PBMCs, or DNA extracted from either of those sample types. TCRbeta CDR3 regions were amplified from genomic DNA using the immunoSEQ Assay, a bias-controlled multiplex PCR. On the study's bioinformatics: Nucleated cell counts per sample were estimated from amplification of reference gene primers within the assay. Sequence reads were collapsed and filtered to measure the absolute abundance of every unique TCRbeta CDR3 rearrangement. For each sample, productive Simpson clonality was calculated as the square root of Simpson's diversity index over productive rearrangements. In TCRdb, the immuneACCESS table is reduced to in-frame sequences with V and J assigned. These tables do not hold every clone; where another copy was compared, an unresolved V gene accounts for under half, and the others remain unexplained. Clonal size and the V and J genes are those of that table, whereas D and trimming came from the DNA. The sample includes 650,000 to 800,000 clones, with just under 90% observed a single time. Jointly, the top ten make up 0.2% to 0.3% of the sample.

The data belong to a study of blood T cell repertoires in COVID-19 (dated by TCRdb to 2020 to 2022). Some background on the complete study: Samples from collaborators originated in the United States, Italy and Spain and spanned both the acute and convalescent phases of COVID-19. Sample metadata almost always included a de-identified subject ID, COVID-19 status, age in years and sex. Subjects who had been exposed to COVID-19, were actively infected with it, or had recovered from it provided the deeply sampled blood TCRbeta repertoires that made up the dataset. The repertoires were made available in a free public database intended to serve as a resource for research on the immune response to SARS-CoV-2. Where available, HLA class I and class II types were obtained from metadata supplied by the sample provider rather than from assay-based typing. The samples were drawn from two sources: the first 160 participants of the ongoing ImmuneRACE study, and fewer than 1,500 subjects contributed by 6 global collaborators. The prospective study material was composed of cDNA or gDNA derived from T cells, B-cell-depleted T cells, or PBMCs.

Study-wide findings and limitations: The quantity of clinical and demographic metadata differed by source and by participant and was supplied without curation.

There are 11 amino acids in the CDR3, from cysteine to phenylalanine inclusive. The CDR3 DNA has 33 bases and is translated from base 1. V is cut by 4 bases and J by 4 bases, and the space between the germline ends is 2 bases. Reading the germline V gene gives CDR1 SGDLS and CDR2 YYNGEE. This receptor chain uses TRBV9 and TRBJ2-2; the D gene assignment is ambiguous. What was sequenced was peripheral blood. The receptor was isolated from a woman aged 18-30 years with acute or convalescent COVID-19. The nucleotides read TGTGCCAGCAGCCTCACCGGGGAGCTGTTTTTT. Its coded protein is CASSLTGELFF.